The sequence of this T cell receptor beta chain was determined in a study of CD8+ T cells in alopecia areata. Study context: Each of the treated patients was given oral tofacitinib, 5 to 10 mg twice daily, for moderate-to-severe alopecia areata. Treatment ran 6 to 18 months, with 6 months of follow-up afterward.

A few counts support this clone. Peripheral blood and lesional scalp punch biopsies came from alopecia areata patients. Extracted RNA was reverse transcribed into cDNA, the sequencing template. Profiled with immunoSEQ multiplex PCR; TCRdb holds only in-frame clones, not every one. The data contain over 150,000 clones, 63% of them seen just once; the ten biggest clones take up more than 1.5%. Germline CDR1 is SQVTM and CDR2 is ANQGSEA. This CDR3 has 13 residues. Between the trimmed V and J ends, which lost 4 bases and 9 bases, there was a span of 18 bases. The gene calls are TRBV29-1 and TRBJ2-5; weak D call: TRBD1 (6 bases). The clonotype originates from a human donor with alopecia areata. This sample comprised CD4+ T cells sorted from blood, obtained at week 0. DNA of the CDR3: TGCAGCGTTGGTATGATAGACTGGGGGCCCCAGTACTTC. Translation: CSVGMIDWGPQYF. The variable domain in full, with the rest retrieved from reference TRBV29-1 and TRBJ2-5, is SAVISQKPSRDICQRGTSLTIQCQVDSQVTMMFWYRQQPGQSLTLIATANQGSEATYESGFVIDKFPISRPNLTFSTLTVSNMSPEDSSIYLCSVGMIDWGPQYFGPGTRLLVL.